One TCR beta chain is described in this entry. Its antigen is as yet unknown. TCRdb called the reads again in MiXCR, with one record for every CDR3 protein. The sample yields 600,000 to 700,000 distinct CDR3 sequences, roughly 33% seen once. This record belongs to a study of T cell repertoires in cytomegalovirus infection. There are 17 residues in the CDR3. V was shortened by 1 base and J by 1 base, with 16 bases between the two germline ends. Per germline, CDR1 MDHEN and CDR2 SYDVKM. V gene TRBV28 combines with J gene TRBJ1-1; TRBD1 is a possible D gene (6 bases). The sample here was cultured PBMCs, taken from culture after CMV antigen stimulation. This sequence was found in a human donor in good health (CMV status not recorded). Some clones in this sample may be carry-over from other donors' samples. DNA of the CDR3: TGTGCCAGCAGTTTATTAGGGGGGCCACCTACGAACACTGAAGCTTTCTTT. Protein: CASSLLGGPPTNTEAFF.